The clone carrying this T cell receptor (beta chain) has more than one count but fewer than ten. One entry per CDR3 protein results from TCRdb running MiXCR on the RT-PCR reads. Of 430,000 or so distinct CDR3 sequences in the sample, 11% are singletons; the top ten hold roughly 12%. The V end lost 5 bases, the J end lost 7 bases, and 16 bases lay between the germline ends. The CDR3 contains 13 residues. The V gene's germline CDR1 is SGHRS and CDR2 YFSETQ. The sample originates from a study of response to subunit inactivated influenza vaccine. Sequencing was performed on PBMCs from blood, taken roughly 48 days after vaccination. This TCR derives from a man aged 45-60 years who received an inactivated influenza vaccine. This chain uses TRBV5-1 with TRBJ2-7; D remains unclear. The CDR3 is CASRNPPGREQYF. CDR3 in DNA: TGCGCCAGCAGAAACCCGCCCGGAAGGGAGCAGTACTTC. The entire variable domain, with the rest obtained from reference TRBV5-1 and TRBJ2-7, is as follows: KAGVTQTPRYLIKTRGQQVTLSCSPISGHRSVSWYQQTPGQGLQFLFEYFSETQRNKGNFPGRFSGRQFSNSRSEMNVSTLELGDSALYLCASRNPPGREQYFGPGTRLTVT.